This record looks at one T cell receptor beta chain sequence and its context. Its target is unknown. These data belong to a study of long-term antiretroviral therapy in people with HIV. Points from the study as a whole: Absence of data on ART adherence, viral resistance or therapy changes was noted. Clones that expanded before ART (that is, prior to treatment) dominated the repertoire at all time points. In samples taken after ART, diversity increased but remained below transplant donor control levels.

At survey level, the immunoSEQ assay was run in its v3.0 version. The method was immunoSEQ multiplex PCR; TCRdb's version includes in-frame clones alone and lacks a portion of them. The table includes 35,000 to 40,000 clones, 82% detected once. The receptor was isolated from a young man with HIV. The material sequenced was unsorted PBMCs, taken 0.3 years after starting antiretroviral therapy.

CDR3 DNA sequence: TGTGCCTGGAGGGGGACGTCTCCATCCGAAGCTTTCTTT. Amino acids: CAWRGTSPSEAFF. This chain connects TRBV30 to TRBJ1-1; D might be TRBD1 (5 bases). From germline, CDR1 is GTSNPN and CDR2 SVGIG (reference sequence). Between the trimmed V and J ends, which lost 3 bases and 8 bases, there was a span of 16 bases. This CDR3 contains 13 residues.